Listed below are T cell receptor beta chains from one sample, sequenced in a study of T cells after yellow fever vaccination. TCRdb passed the 5' RACE reads through MiXCR, listing each CDR3 protein once. The sample carries some 320,000 distinct CDR3 sequences, over 3.5% recorded once. The input for sequencing was PBMCs, taken 5 days after the yellow fever booster vaccination. These receptor sequences come from a man between 18 and 35 years old who received the YFV17D yellow fever vaccine. Both conserved end residues are part of each CDR3. D genes are given only for firm matches. Clone size appears in some rows only: once, few, many, or a class for an expanded clone.

J gene: TRBJ2-3; D gene: .; V gene: TRBV9; clone size: .; CDR3 protein: CASSVGGFFTDTQYF; CDR3 DNA: TGTGCCAGCAGCGTAGGCGGATTTTTCACAGATACGCAGTATTTT
J gene: TRBJ2-5; D gene: .; V gene: TRBV3-1; clone size: many; CDR3 protein: CASGHPARGETQYF; CDR3 DNA: TGTGCCAGCGGTCATCCCGCGAGGGGAGAGACCCAGTACTTC
J gene: TRBJ2-7; D gene: .; V gene: TRBV5-1; clone size: many; CDR3 protein: CASRDTSSYEQYF; CDR3 DNA: TGCGCCAGCCGGGACACGAGCTCCTACGAGCAGTACTTC
J gene: TRBJ2-3; D gene: TRBD2; V gene: TRBV7-2; clone size: few; CDR3 protein: CASSSTLAALGTQYF; CDR3 DNA: TGTGCCAGCAGCTCGACACTAGCGGCGCTGGGCACGCAGTATTTT
J gene: TRBJ2-5; D gene: .; V gene: TRBV20-1; clone size: few; CDR3 protein: CSASRPAGGTQYF; CDR3 DNA: TGCAGTGCTAGTAGACCCGCCGGGGGGACCCAGTACTTC
J gene: TRBJ2-3; D gene: .; V gene: TRBV4-3; clone size: few; CDR3 protein: CASSQGDGGGLQYF; CDR3 DNA: TGCGCCAGCAGCCAAGGAGACGGAGGGGGGTTGCAGTATTTT
J gene: TRBJ2-2; D gene: .; V gene: TRBV5-1; clone size: few; CDR3 protein: CASSLESYTGELFF; CDR3 DNA: TGCGCCAGCAGCTTGGAGTCTTACACCGGGGAGCTGTTTTTT
J gene: TRBJ2-2; D gene: .; V gene: TRBV12-3/TRBV12-4; clone size: .; CDR3 protein: CASITITGSGELFF; CDR3 DNA: TGTGCCAGCATCACTATTACCGGATCCGGGGAGCTGTTTTTT
J gene: TRBJ2-6; D gene: .; V gene: TRBV18; clone size: .; CDR3 protein: CASSPPTGGLDYSGANVLTF; CDR3 DNA: TGTGCCAGCTCACCCCCCACAGGGGGACTAGATTACTCTGGGGCCAACGTCCTGACTTTC
J gene: TRBJ2-4; D gene: TRBD2; V gene: TRBV6-2/TRBV6-3; clone size: many; CDR3 protein: CASSSGTSNRHIQYF; CDR3 DNA: TGTGCCAGCAGTTCCGGGACTAGCAACAGGCACATTCAGTACTTC
J gene: TRBJ1-5; D gene: .; V gene: TRBV12-2; clone size: few; CDR3 protein: CASRLVGGGRQNSNQPQHF; CDR3 DNA: TGTGCAAGTCGCTTAGTGGGGGGGGGCAGACAGAATAGCAATCAGCCCCAGCATTTT
J gene: TRBJ2-3; D gene: TRBD2; V gene: TRBV20-1; clone size: .; CDR3 protein: CSAGLAGEADTQYF; CDR3 DNA: TGCAGTGCTGGACTAGCGGGGGAGGCAGATACGCAGTATTTT
J gene: TRBJ2-3; D gene: .; V gene: TRBV4-2; clone size: .; CDR3 protein: CASSPPGLLSPRDTQYF; CDR3 DNA: TGTGCCAGCAGCCCACCAGGCCTACTGTCGCCCCGGGATACGCAGTATTTT
J gene: TRBJ2-5; D gene: TRBD2; V gene: TRBV10-3; clone size: few; CDR3 protein: CAISESASGGTTHKTQYF; CDR3 DNA: TGTGCCATCAGTGAGTCGGCTAGCGGGGGCACAACCCACAAGACCCAGTACTTC
J gene: TRBJ1-2; D gene: .; V gene: TRBV7-3; clone size: many; CDR3 protein: CASSSLSRLRKNYGYTF; CDR3 DNA: TGTGCCAGCAGCTCCCTTTCGAGACTTAGGAAGAACTATGGCTACACCTTC
J gene: TRBJ1-4; D gene: .; V gene: TRBV15; clone size: few; CDR3 protein: CATSSHGGTGEKLFF; CDR3 DNA: TGTGCCACCAGCAGCCATGGGGGTACAGGGGAAAAACTGTTTTTT
J gene: TRBJ2-3; D gene: .; V gene: TRBV6-6; clone size: .; CDR3 protein: CASSRETGSWTDTQYF; CDR3 DNA: TGTGCCAGCAGTAGAGAGACTGGGAGTTGGACAGATACGCAGTATTTT
J gene: TRBJ2-5; D gene: TRBD1; V gene: TRBV10-2; clone size: few; CDR3 protein: CASSESSGGLKETQYF; CDR3 DNA: TGCGCCAGCAGTGAGTCATCAGGGGGCTTGAAAGAGACCCAGTACTTC
J gene: TRBJ1-6; D gene: TRBD1; V gene: TRBV4-2; clone size: few; CDR3 protein: CASSQGQGVNSPLHF; CDR3 DNA: TGTGCCAGCAGCCAGGGACAGGGGGTAAATTCACCCCTCCACTTT
J gene: TRBJ1-4; D gene: .; V gene: TRBV9; clone size: .; CDR3 protein: CASSPHGPQEKLFF; CDR3 DNA: TGTGCCAGCAGCCCCCACGGGCCTCAGGAAAAACTGTTTTTT
J gene: TRBJ2-1; D gene: .; V gene: TRBV7-8; clone size: many; CDR3 protein: CASTGRAPVNEQFF; CDR3 DNA: TGTGCCAGCACCGGCCGGGCCCCGGTCAATGAGCAGTTCTTC
J gene: TRBJ1-1; D gene: TRBD1; V gene: TRBV25-1; clone size: few; CDR3 protein: CASSDERGHTEAFF; CDR3 DNA: TGTGCCAGCAGTGATGAGAGGGGGCACACTGAAGCTTTCTTT
J gene: TRBJ2-5; D gene: .; V gene: TRBV7-2; clone size: many; CDR3 protein: CASSLMRGLDQRGAQYF; CDR3 DNA: TGTGCCAGCAGCTTAATGCGGGGATTGGACCAGAGGGGGGCCCAGTACTTC
J gene: TRBJ2-2; D gene: .; V gene: TRBV24-1; clone size: few; CDR3 protein: CATSPRGLNTGELFF; CDR3 DNA: TGTGCCACCAGCCCCCGCGGGCTGAACACCGGGGAGCTGTTTTTT
J gene: TRBJ1-2; D gene: .; V gene: TRBV4-3; clone size: few; CDR3 protein: CASSLRVDYGYTF; CDR3 DNA: TGCGCCAGCAGCCTCAGGGTTGACTATGGCTACACCTTC
J gene: TRBJ2-3; D gene: TRBD2; V gene: TRBV9; clone size: many; CDR3 protein: CASSVDGGAFPDTQYF; CDR3 DNA: TGTGCCAGCAGCGTAGACGGGGGGGCCTTCCCAGATACGCAGTATTTT
J gene: TRBJ2-5; D gene: TRBD1; V gene: TRBV7-8; clone size: many; CDR3 protein: CASSEDRETQYF; CDR3 DNA: TGTGCCAGCAGCGAGGACAGGGAGACCCAGTACTTC
J gene: TRBJ1-6; D gene: .; V gene: TRBV27; clone size: few; CDR3 protein: CASSLWARKFAMSPLHF; CDR3 DNA: TGTGCCAGCAGTTTATGGGCCCGCAAATTCGCCATGTCACCCCTCCACTTT
J gene: TRBJ1-5; D gene: .; V gene: TRBV2; clone size: .; CDR3 protein: CASRRRFMDQPQHF; CDR3 DNA: TGTGCCAGCAGGAGAAGGTTTATGGATCAGCCCCAGCATTTT